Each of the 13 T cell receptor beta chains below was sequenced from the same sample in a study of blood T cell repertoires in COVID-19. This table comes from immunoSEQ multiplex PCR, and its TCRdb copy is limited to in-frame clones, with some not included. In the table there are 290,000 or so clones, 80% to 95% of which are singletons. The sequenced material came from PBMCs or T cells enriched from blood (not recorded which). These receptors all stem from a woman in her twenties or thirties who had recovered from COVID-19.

The DNA for the CDR3 is TGTGCCAGCAGCTTGGTACTAGCGGGAGTTTCGGATACGCAGTATTTT. It yields the protein CASSLVLAGVSDTQYF. This sequence joins TRBV5-6 and TRBJ2-3; the match to TRBD2 covers 11 bases. The CDR3 loop spans 16 amino acids. Trimming removed 0 bases from V and 6 bases from J; junction bases left unmatched: 6. Germline V gene lookup returns CDR1 SGHDT and CDR2 YYEEEE.

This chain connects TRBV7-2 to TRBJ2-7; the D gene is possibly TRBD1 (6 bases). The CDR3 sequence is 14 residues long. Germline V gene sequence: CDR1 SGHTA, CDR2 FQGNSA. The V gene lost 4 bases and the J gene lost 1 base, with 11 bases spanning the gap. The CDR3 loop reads CASSSQGMSYEQYF. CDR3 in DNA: TGTGCCAGCAGCTCACAGGGTATGTCCTACGAGCAGTACTTC.

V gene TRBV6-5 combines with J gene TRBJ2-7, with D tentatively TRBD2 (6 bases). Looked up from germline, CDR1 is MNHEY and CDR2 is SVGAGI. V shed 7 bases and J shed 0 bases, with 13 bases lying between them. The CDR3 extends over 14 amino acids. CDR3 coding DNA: TGTGCCAGCAATGGGGGGACCGTCTCCTACGAGCAGTACTTC. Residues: CASNGGTVSYEQYF.

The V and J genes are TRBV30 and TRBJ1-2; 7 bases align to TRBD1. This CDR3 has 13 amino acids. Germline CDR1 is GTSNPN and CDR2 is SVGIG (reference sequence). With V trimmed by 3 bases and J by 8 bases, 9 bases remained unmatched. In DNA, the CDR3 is TGTGCCTGGAGAGATACCGGGACAGCCGGCTACACCTTC. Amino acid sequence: CAWRDTGTAGYTF. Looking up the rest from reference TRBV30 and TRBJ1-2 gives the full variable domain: SQTIHQWPATLVQPVGSPLSLECTVEGTSNPNLYWYRQAAGRGLQLLFYSVGIGQISSEVPQNLSASRPQDRQFILSSKKLLLSDSGFYLCAWRDTGTAGYTFGSGTRLTVV.

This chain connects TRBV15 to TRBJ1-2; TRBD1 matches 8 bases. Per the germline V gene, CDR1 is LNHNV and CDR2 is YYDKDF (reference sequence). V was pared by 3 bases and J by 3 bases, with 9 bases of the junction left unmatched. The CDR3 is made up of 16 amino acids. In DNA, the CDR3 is TGTGCCACCAGCAGGGGGCGACAGGGGTTCGACTATGGCTACACCTTC. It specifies CATSRGRQGFDYGYTF.

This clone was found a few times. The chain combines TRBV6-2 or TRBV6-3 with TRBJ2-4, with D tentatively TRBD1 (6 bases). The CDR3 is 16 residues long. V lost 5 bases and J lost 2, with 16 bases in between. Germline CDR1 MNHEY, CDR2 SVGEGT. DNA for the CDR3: TGTGCCAGCAGTCTCTCACAGGGCTCACCCAAAAACATTCAGTACTTC. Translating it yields CASSLSQGSPKNIQYF.

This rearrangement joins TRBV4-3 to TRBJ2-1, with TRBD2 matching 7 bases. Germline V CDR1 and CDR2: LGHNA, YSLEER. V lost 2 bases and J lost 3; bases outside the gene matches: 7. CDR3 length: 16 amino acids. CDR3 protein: CASSQSGGGSYNEQFF. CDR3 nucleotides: TGCGCCAGCAGCCAATCAGGCGGCGGGAGCTACAATGAGCAGTTCTTC.

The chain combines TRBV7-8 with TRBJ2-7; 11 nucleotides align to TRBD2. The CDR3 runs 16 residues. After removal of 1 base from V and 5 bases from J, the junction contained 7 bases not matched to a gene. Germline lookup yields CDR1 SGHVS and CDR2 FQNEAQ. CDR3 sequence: CASSLEVAGGRNEQYF. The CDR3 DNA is TGTGCCAGCAGCTTAGAGGTAGCGGGAGGGAGAAACGAGCAGTACTTC.

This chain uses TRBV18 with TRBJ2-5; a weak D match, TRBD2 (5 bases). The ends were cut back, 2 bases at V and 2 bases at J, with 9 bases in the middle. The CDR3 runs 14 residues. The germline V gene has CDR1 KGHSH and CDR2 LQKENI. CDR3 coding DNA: TGTGCCAGCTCACCATGGGAGAGTCAAGAGACCCAGTACTTC. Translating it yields CASSPWESQETQYF.

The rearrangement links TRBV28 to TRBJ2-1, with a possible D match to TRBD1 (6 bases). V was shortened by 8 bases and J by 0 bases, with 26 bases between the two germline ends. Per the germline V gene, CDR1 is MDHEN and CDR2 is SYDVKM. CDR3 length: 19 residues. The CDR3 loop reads CASVPQDAGTRSSYNEQFF. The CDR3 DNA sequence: TGTGCCAGCGTACCCCAAGATGCCGGGACACGGAGCTCCTACAATGAGCAGTTCTTC.

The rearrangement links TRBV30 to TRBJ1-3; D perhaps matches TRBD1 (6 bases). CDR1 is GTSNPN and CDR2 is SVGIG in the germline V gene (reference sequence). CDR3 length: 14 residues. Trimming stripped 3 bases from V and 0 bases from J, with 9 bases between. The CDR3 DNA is TGTGCCTGGAGCCAGGGGCTCTCTGGAAACACCATATATTTT. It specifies CAWSQGLSGNTIYF. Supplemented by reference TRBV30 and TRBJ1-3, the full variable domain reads SQTIHQWPATLVQPVGSPLSLECTVEGTSNPNLYWYRQAAGRGLQLLFYSVGIGQISSEVPQNLSASRPQDRQFILSSKKLLLSDSGFYLCAWSQGLSGNTIYFGEGSWLTVV.

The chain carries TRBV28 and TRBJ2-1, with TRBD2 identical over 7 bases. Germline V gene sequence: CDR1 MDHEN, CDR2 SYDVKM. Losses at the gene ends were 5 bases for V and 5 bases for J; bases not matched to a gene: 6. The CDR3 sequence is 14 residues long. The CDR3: CASSPQRGDNEQFF. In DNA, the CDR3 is TGTGCCAGCAGTCCCCAGCGGGGTGACAATGAGCAGTTCTTC. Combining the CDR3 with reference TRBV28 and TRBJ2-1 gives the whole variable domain DVKVTQSSRYLVKRTGEKVFLECVQDMDHENMFWYRQDPGLGLRLIYFSYDVKMKEKGDIPEGYSVSREKKERFSLILESASTNQTSMYLCASSPQRGDNEQFFGPGTRLTVL.

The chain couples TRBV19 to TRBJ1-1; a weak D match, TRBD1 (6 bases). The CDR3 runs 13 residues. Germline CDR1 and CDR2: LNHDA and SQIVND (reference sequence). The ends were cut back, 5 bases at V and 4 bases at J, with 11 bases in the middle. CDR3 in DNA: TGTGCCAGTAGTTCAGGGGTTGGCACTGAAGCTTTCTTT. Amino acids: CASSSGVGTEAFF.